This T cell receptor beta chain came from a study of early T cells in non-severe SARS-CoV-2 infection. Study overall: Sequencing targeted bulk RNA from unsorted whole blood, leaving chains unpaired.

CDR3 length: 16 amino acids. Germline values: CDR1 MNHNS, CDR2 SASEGT. V lost 3 bases, J lost 2 bases, and 16 bases lay in between. Individual cDNA molecules carried attached unique molecular identifiers. Via MiXCR, TCRdb re-called the 5' RACE reads, giving one row per CDR3 protein. The table has some 120,000 distinct CDR3 sequences, around 14% seen once. This clonotype was recorded many times. The clonotype comes from an adult who was a healthcare worker with PCR-confirmed SARS-CoV-2 infection or an uninfected control (not recorded which). V gene TRBV6-1 combines with J gene TRBJ1-2; D not certain. Sequenced: whole blood. The CDR3 loop is CASSESYTHPNYGYTF. For the CDR3, the DNA is TGTGCCAGCAGTGAGTCGTACACTCACCCAAACTATGGCTACACCTTC.